This record concerns one T cell receptor (beta chain) sequence. What it recognizes is unknown. The sample comes from a study of T cell responses to AZD1222 COVID-19 vaccine. The study's findings and limits: Among the donors, most were white British and more were female, and clonal diversity was possibly underestimated. Spike-wide coverage was observed for vaccine-associated CD4 TCRs, with dominant responses at 160-218 and 743-854. No day 14 peak samples; only post-peak repertoires were characterized.

Measured with immunoSEQ multiplex PCR; TCRdb has only the in-frame clones, and not every one. There are 90,000 to 150,000 clones in the sample; roughly 90% occur only once, and around 2.6% lies in the top ten. In germline, CDR1 is SGHTA, CDR2 FQGNSA. Trimming stripped 2 bases from V and 0 bases from J, with 5 bases between. The CDR3 consists of 15 residues. The sequences come from peripheral blood, collected 28 days after the second AZD1222 dose. The receptor's source is an adult who received the AZD1222 COVID-19 vaccine. This chain connects TRBV7-2 to TRBJ1-6; D is undetermined. The CDR3 DNA reads TGTGCCAGCAGCTTATCCAGCTCCTATAATTCACCCCTCCACTTT. Translated, it gives CASSLSSSYNSPLHF.